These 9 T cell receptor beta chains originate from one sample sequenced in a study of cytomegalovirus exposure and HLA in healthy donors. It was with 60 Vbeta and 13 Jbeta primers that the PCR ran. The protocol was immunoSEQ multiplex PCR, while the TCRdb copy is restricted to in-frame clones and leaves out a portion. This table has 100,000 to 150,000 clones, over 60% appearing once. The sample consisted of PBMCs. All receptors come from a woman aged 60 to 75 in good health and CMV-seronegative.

The CDR3 here is CASSLGKTSGANVLTF. CDR3 DNA sequence: TGTGCCAGCAGTTTAGGCAAAACGTCTGGGGCCAACGTCCTGACTTTC. The genes are TRBV27 and TRBJ2-6, with no clear D. V gave up 2 bases and J gave up 1 base, with 9 bases separating them. The germline CDR1 and CDR2 sequences are MNHEY and SMNVEV (reference sequence). This CDR3 has 16 residues. Supplemented by reference TRBV27 and TRBJ2-6, the full variable domain reads EAQVTQNPRYLITVTGKKLTVTCSQNMNHEYMSWYRQDPGLGLRQIYYSMNVEVTDKGDVPEGYKVSRKEKRNFPLILESPSPNQTSLYFCASSLGKTSGANVLTFGAGSRLTVL.

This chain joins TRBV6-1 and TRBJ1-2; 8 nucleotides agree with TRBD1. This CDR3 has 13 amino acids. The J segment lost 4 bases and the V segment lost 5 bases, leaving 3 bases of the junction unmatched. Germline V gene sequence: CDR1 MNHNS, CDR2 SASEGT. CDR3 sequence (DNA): TGTGCCAGCAGTTCACAGGGGGTCTATGGCTACACCTTC. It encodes CASSSQGVYGYTF.

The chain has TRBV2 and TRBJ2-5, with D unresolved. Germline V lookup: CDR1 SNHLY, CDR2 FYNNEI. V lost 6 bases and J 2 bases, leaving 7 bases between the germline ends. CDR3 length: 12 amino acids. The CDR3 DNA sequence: TGTGCCAGCAGCGGGTGGCAAGAGACCCAGTACTTC. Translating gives CASSGWQETQYF.

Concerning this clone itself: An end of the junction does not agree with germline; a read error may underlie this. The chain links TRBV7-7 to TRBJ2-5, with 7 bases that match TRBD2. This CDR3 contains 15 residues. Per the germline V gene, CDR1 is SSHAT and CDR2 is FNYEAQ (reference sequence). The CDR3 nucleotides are TGTGCTAGCAGCTTAGCGGGCAGGGTGGGGGAGACCCAGTACTTC. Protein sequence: CASSLAGRVGETQYF.

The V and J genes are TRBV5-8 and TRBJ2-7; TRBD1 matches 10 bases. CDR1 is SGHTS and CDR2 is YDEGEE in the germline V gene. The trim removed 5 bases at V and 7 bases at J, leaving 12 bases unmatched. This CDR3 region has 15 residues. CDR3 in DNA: TGTGCCAGCAGAGAAAAGACAGGGGGCTCCTCGGAGCAGTACTTC. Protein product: CASREKTGGSSEQYF.

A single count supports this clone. CDR3 residues: CASSFTGNRNEQFF. CDR3 nucleotides: TGTGCCAGCAGTTTTACAGGGAATCGCAATGAGCAGTTCTTC. V and J are TRBV27 and TRBJ2-1; a weak D match, TRBD1 (6 bases). With 3 bases removed from V and 6 bases from J, the gap between germline ends came to 12 bases. The CDR3 sequence is 14 residues long. Per the germline V gene, CDR1 is MNHEY and CDR2 is SMNVEV (reference sequence).

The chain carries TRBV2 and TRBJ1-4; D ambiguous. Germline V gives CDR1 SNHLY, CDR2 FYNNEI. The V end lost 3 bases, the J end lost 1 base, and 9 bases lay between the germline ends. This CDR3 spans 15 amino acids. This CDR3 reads CASSERGLTNEKLFF. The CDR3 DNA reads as TGTGCCAGCAGTGAGAGAGGGCTAACTAATGAAAAACTGTTTTTT.

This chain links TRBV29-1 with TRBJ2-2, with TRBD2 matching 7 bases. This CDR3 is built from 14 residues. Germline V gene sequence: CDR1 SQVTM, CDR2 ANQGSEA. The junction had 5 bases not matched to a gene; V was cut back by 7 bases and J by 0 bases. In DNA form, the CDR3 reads TGCAGCGCGTCACTAGCGTCGAACACCGGGGAGCTGTTTTTT. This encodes CSASLASNTGELFF.

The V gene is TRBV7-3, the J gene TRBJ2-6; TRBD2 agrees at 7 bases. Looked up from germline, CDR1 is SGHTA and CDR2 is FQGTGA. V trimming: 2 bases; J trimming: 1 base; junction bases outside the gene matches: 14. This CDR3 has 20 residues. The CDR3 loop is CASSLGPPTGGSSGANVLTF. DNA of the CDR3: TGTGCCAGCAGCTTAGGGCCCCCAACCGGGGGGTCGTCTGGGGCCAACGTCCTGACTTTC. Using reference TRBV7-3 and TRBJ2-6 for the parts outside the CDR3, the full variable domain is GAGVSQTPSNKVTEKGKYVELRCDPISGHTALYWYRQSLGQGPEFLIYFQGTGAADDSGLPNDRFFAVRPEGSVSTLKIQRTERGDSAVYLCASSLGPPTGGSSGANVLTFGAGSRLTVL.